Listed here are 17 T cell receptor beta chains from one sample, sequenced in a study of blood T cell repertoires in COVID-19. Sequencing was performed with immunoSEQ multiplex PCR; in TCRdb, only in-frame clones are kept and a portion is missing. The table shows 250,000 to 300,000 clones, with around 92% occurring only once. The source material was PBMCs or T cells enriched from blood (not recorded which). The receptor source for this set is a woman between 55 and 75 years old who had recovered from COVID-19.

The chain uses TRBV30 and TRBJ1-2; 9 nucleotides match TRBD1. V was pared by 2 bases and J by 3 bases, with 1 base of the junction left unmatched. CDR3 size: 13 residues. Germline lookup yields CDR1 GTSNPN and CDR2 SVGIG (reference sequence). The CDR3: CAWSRQGDYGYTF. The CDR3 bases are TGTGCCTGGAGTAGACAGGGGGACTATGGCTACACCTTC.

The V call is TRBV5-1, the J call TRBJ1-1, with 7 nucleotides matching TRBD1. J gave up 1 base and V 8 bases, and 8 bases lay outside the gene matches. This CDR3 is built from 14 residues. The germline V gene has CDR1 SGHRS and CDR2 YFSETQ. As DNA, the CDR3 is TGCGCCAGTAATCAGGGACAGCCGAACACTGAAGCTTTCTTT. Translating it yields CASNQGQPNTEAFF.

This chain joins TRBV28 and TRBJ2-5; the D is unclear. The CDR3 spans 15 residues. The germline V gene encodes CDR1 MDHEN and CDR2 SYDVKM. Trimming removed 7 bases from V and 5 bases from J, with 20 bases in between. The CDR3 spells CASNFMTGARETQYF. The CDR3 DNA reads TGTGCCAGCAACTTTATGACCGGAGCTCGGGAGACCCAGTACTTC.

The chain carries TRBV7-9 and TRBJ1-5, with TRBD1 identical over 8 bases. V shed 8 bases and J 7 bases; nucleotides not matched to a gene: 7. CDR1 and CDR2 (germline): SEHNR, FQNEAQ (reference sequence). The CDR3 runs to 13 residues. The CDR3 protein is CASGTGGDQPQHF. The CDR3 DNA reads as TGTGCCAGCGGAACAGGGGGTGACCAGCCCCAGCATTTT.

The chain recombines TRBV24-1 with TRBJ1-3; tentative D call: TRBD1 (6 bases). Trimming cost V 5 bases and J 3 bases, with 7 bases left between them. The CDR3 sequence is 13 residues long. Germline CDR1 and CDR2: KGHDR and SFDVKD. CDR3 amino acids: CATSGDNGNTIYF. The DNA for the CDR3 is TGTGCCACCAGTGGGGACAATGGAAACACCATATATTTT.

The chain employs TRBV12-5 and TRBJ1-4, with D perhaps TRBD1 (6 bases). Germline loops: CDR1 LGHNT, CDR2 FRNRAP. V lost 10 bases and J lost 7, with 19 bases in between. This CDR3 has 14 residues. The CDR3 DNA follows: TGTGCTACAAAGGGACACCGGTCGGGTGAAAAACTGTTTTTT. It specifies CATKGHRSGEKLFF.

This chain connects TRBV30 to TRBJ1-1; D is perhaps TRBD1 (6 bases). Looked up from germline, CDR1 is GTSNPN and CDR2 is SVGIG (reference sequence). This CDR3 is built from 13 residues. Trimming left V 4 bases short and J 4 bases short, with 13 bases between. This CDR3 reads CAWKAGGGTEAFF. The CDR3 DNA sequence: TGTGCCTGGAAGGCTGGGGGCGGCACTGAAGCTTTCTTT.

The chain combines TRBV11-1 with TRBJ1-1; TRBD1 matches at 7 bases. Unmatched junction bases numbered 5, after V lost 5 bases and J lost 8 bases. The germline V gene has CDR1 SGHAT and CDR2 FQDESV (reference sequence). This CDR3 is 12 amino acids long. CDR3 amino acids: CASSPDRWEAFF. CDR3 nucleotide sequence: TGTGCCAGCAGCCCGGACAGGTGGGAAGCTTTCTTT.

The V and J genes are TRBV11-2 and TRBJ2-5; 16 bases are shared with TRBD2. The CDR3 is 19 amino acids. The junction had 14 bases not matched to a gene; V was cut back by 5 bases and J by 5 bases. Germline CDR1 reads SGHAT; CDR2 reads FQNNGV. CDR3 protein: CASSPRGRGLAGGQETQYF. The CDR3 coding sequence is TGTGCCAGCAGCCCGCGGGGACGGGGACTAGCGGGGGGGCAGGAGACCCAGTACTTC.

A few counts support this clone. The V and J genes are TRBV30 and TRBJ1-6; D unresolved. The germline CDR1 and CDR2 sequences are GTSNPN and SVGIG (reference sequence). Trimming took off 0 bases at V and 3 bases at J, with 12 bases between the two ends. The CDR3 is 16 amino acids. CDR3 amino acids: CAWSVDSKSYNSPLHF. The CDR3 DNA reads as TGTGCCTGGAGTGTAGACTCCAAGAGCTATAATTCACCCCTCCACTTT.

The V and J genes are TRBV24-1 and TRBJ1-3, with no clear D. The CDR3 contains 15 residues. Germline CDR1 KGHDR, CDR2 SFDVKD. The V end was cut by 3 bases, the J end by 0 bases, with 8 bases between. The CDR3 loop is CATSDNSYSGNTIYF. CDR3 in DNA: TGTGCCACCAGTGATAACAGCTACTCTGGAAACACCATATATTTT.

This chain connects TRBV27 to TRBJ2-7; D is possibly TRBD2 (7 bases). CDR3 length: 15 amino acids. Germline V gene sequence: CDR1 MNHEY, CDR2 SMNVEV (reference sequence). V lost 3 bases and J lost 7, with 19 bases in between. CDR3 sequence reads: CASSFAGASEGEQYF. The CDR3 region has the DNA TGTGCCAGCAGTTTTGCGGGGGCCTCAGAGGGGGAGCAGTACTTC.

This CDR3 reads CASSQDETSDGYEQFF. CDR3 DNA: TGTGCCAGCAGCCAAGATGAGACTAGCGACGGGTATGAGCAGTTCTTC. V usage is TRBV3-1 (or the pseudogene TRBV3-2) and J usage is TRBJ2-1, with 8 bases that match TRBD2. Losses at the gene ends were 0 bases for V and 8 bases for J; bases not matched to a gene: 9. The length of the CDR3 is 16 residues. CDR1 LGHDT and CDR2 YNNKEL come from the germline V gene (reference sequence).

The chain uses TRBV30 and TRBJ2-2; the match to TRBD2 covers 13 bases. CDR1 GTSNPN and CDR2 SVGIG come from the germline V gene (reference sequence). CDR3 length: 15 residues. J was trimmed by 6 bases and V by 3 bases; bases with no gene match: 4. The CDR3 spells CAWRTSGRLSGELFF. In DNA form, the CDR3 reads TGTGCCTGGAGGACTAGCGGGAGGCTTTCCGGGGAGCTGTTTTTT.

This clone has only a few counts. The chain's CDR3 is CASSLVLRGFGTEAFF. Here the CDR3 DNA reads TGTGCCAGCAGCTTGGTTCTTAGGGGGTTCGGCACTGAAGCTTTCTTT. The chain joins TRBV5-6 to TRBJ1-1, with D maybe TRBD1 (6 bases). The germline gives CDR1 SGHDT, CDR2 YYEEEE. The CDR3 length is 16 residues. The germline V and J ends were trimmed by 0 bases and 4 bases, with 16 bases remaining between them. The whole variable domain, remainder taken from reference TRBV5-6 and TRBJ1-1, is DAGVTQSPTHLIKTRGQQVTLRCSPKSGHDTVSWYQQALGQGPQFIFQYYEEEERQRGNFPDRFSGHQFPNYSSELNVNALLLGDSALYLCASSLVLRGFGTEAFFGQGTRLTVV.

V usage is TRBV30 and J usage is TRBJ1-2; D unclear. The CDR3 has 13 residues. Germline V gene data show CDR1 as GTSNPN and CDR2 as SVGIG (reference sequence). Trimming took off 0 bases at V and 6 bases at J, with 11 bases between the two ends. This chain's CDR3 is CAWSVGLPNGYTF. CDR3 nucleotides: TGTGCCTGGAGTGTTGGCCTGCCGAATGGCTACACCTTC.

J is TRBJ1-2 and V is TRBV5-5, with unresolved D. The CDR3 extends over 12 amino acids. Trimming stripped 1 base from V and 6 bases from J, with 7 bases between. CDR1 SGHKS and CDR2 YYEKEE come from the germline V gene (reference sequence). The CDR3 sequence: CASSLPGHGYTF. In nucleotides, the CDR3 is TGTGCCAGCAGCTTGCCAGGCCATGGCTACACCTTC.